Below, 13 T cell receptor beta chains from the same sample are listed, as sequenced in a study of Ad26.COV2.S vaccination and SARS-CoV-2 variants. Here immunoSEQ multiplex PCR was the method, and the copy in TCRdb shows in-frame clones only, minus some. Here the sample spans 300,000 to 350,000 clones, approximately 86% being singletons. Documented treatment: approximately 18 received Ad26.COV2.S at low or high dose, single or two shots; about 5 received placebo; per-sample allocation not given. Sampling took place 63 days after the first vaccine or placebo injection. The sequencing here drew on peripheral blood, taken in a trial of Ad26.COV2.S vaccine versus placebo. These receptors all stem from a person between 18 and 65 years old who received the Ad26.COV2.S COVID-19 vaccine or a placebo.

The chain combines TRBV27 with TRBJ2-7, with D perhaps matching TRBD1 (6 bases). V dropped 6 bases and J dropped 0 bases, with 15 bases sitting between them. There are 15 residues in the CDR3. Germline CDR1 reads MNHEY; CDR2 reads SMNVEV (reference sequence). The CDR3, as DNA: TGTGCCAGCAGCAGGAACAGGGATAGCTCCTACGAGCAGTACTTC. Protein product: CASSRNRDSSYEQYF.

The chain carries TRBV19 and TRBJ1-3, with D possibly being TRBD1 (5 bases). The CDR3 length is 14 residues. V lost 10 bases and J lost 0, with 13 bases in between. The germline CDR1 and CDR2 sequences are LNHDA and SQIVND (reference sequence). CDR3 sequence reads: CATSRAYSGNTIYF. The DNA of the CDR3 is TGTGCCACCAGCAGGGCCTACTCTGGAAACACCATATATTTT.

The chain recombines TRBV7-2 with TRBJ2-1; D unresolved. Germline-derived CDR1 and CDR2 are SGHTA and FQGNSA. The CDR3 loop spans 15 amino acids. Trimming removed 3 bases at V and 0 bases at J, with 9 bases between. The chain's CDR3 is CASSFRTSSYNEQFF. In DNA, the CDR3 is TGTGCCAGCAGCTTTAGGACCAGCTCCTACAATGAGCAGTTCTTC.

The rearrangement uses TRBV4-3 and TRBJ1-2; perhaps TRBD1 as D (6 bases). The CDR3 has 14 amino acids. The V end lost 4 bases, the J end lost 8 bases, and 17 bases lay between the germline ends. Germline V gene data show CDR1 as LGHNA and CDR2 as YSLEER. The CDR3 reads CASSLLGGALGYTF. CDR3 DNA sequence: TGCGCCAGCAGCCTTCTAGGGGGGGCTTTGGGCTACACCTTC.

The rearrangement joins TRBV28 to TRBJ2-7; D could derive from TRBD1 or TRBD2 (5 bases each). The V end lost 8 bases, the J end lost 2 bases, and 13 bases lay between the germline ends. CDR1 is MDHEN, CDR2 SYDVKM, per germline. This CDR3 comprises 13 residues. This CDR3 is CASLGDGPYEQYF. CDR3 DNA: TGTGCCAGCCTGGGGGACGGACCCTACGAGCAGTACTTC.

The chain has TRBV7-2 and TRBJ2-3; D perhaps matches TRBD2 (7 bases). The CDR3 runs to 18 residues. Germline CDR1 reads SGHTA; CDR2 reads FQGNSA. V lost 5 bases and J lost 7, with 28 bases in between. CDR3 residues: CASSLGLFAGALENTQYF. CDR3 sequence (DNA): TGTGCCAGCAGCCTAGGATTATTTGCGGGGGCCCTTGAAAATACGCAGTATTTT.

This clone was counted a few times. CDR3 sequence (DNA): TGCGCCAGCAGCCAAGAGCACAGGGGGGGAAACACCATATATTTT. Encoded protein: CASSQEHRGGNTIYF. The rearrangement links TRBV4-1 to TRBJ1-3; TRBD1 aligns across 8 bases. The CDR3 covers 15 residues. J lost 4 bases, V lost 0 bases, and 2 bases had no gene match. Germline lookup yields CDR1 MGHRA and CDR2 YSYEKL.

The rearrangement uses TRBV13 and TRBJ2-7; 10 bases map to TRBD2. Germline CDR1 PRHDT, CDR2 FYEKMQ (reference sequence). This CDR3 region has 17 residues. The V gene end was trimmed by 5 bases and the J gene end by 0 bases; junction bases not matched to a gene: 10. The DNA for the CDR3 is TGTGCCAGCAGCCAGAGACTAGCGGGTGGGGGCTCCTACGAGCAGTACTTC. Its protein product is CASSQRLAGGGSYEQYF.

The chain employs TRBV3-1 (or the pseudogene TRBV3-2) and TRBJ1-2, with D possibly TRBD1 on 6 matching bases. The V end lost 4 bases, the J end lost 0 bases, and 18 bases lay between the germline ends. The CDR3 has 17 residues. Germline V lookup: CDR1 LGHDT, CDR2 YNNKEL (reference sequence). The CDR3: CASSRTDRPPANYGYTF. In nucleotides, the CDR3 is TGTGCCAGCAGCCGCACCGACAGGCCTCCAGCTAACTATGGCTACACCTTC.

This rearrangement joins TRBV7-2 to TRBJ1-4; 7 bases fit TRBD1. Germline values: CDR1 SGHTA, CDR2 FQGNSA. The CDR3 sequence is 15 residues long. The V and J ends lost 5 bases and 6 bases, in that order; junction bases with no gene match: 9. The DNA for the CDR3 is TGTGCCAGCAGCCCCAGGGACAGCGGAGATGAAAAACTGTTTTTT. Amino acids: CASSPRDSGDEKLFF.

This clone occurred once. J is TRBJ1-2 and V is TRBV10-3; the D is unclear. Germline V gene data show CDR1 as ENHRY and CDR2 as SYGVKD. CDR3 length: 16 amino acids. Trimming cost V 2 bases and J 4 bases, with 17 bases left between them. CDR3 coding DNA: TGTGCCATCAGTGAGCCCACCAGTCCGGGAAGCTATGGCTACACCTTC. The encoded protein is CAISEPTSPGSYGYTF.

The chain employs TRBV10-1 and TRBJ2-1; 8 bases line up with TRBD2. The germline CDR1 and CDR2 sequences are WNHNN and SYGVQD (reference sequence). V was pared by 2 bases and J by 8 bases, with 5 bases of the junction left unmatched. The CDR3 loop spans 14 amino acids. The CDR3 sequence: CASSETGGADEQFF. CDR3 bases: TGCGCCAGCAGTGAGACCGGGGGGGCCGATGAGCAGTTCTTC.

The chain links TRBV7-2 to TRBJ2-1; D is ambiguous. Trimming stripped 8 bases from V and 6 bases from J, with 8 bases between. The CDR3 runs 11 residues. The germline CDR1 and CDR2 sequences are SGHTA and FQGNSA. In DNA form, the CDR3 reads TGTGCCAGCGCCCGTACCAATGAGCAGTTCTTC. Residues: CASARTNEQFF.